The next 4 T cell receptor beta chains were all read from a single sample in a study of CDR3 diversity in severe acne. TCRdb redid the calling of the PCR reads with MiXCR, one entry per CDR3 protein. The sample records approximately 90,000 distinct CDR3 sequences, less than 65% being singletons. Specimen: blood. The origin of the receptors is a male donor with severe acne vulgaris.

Here the CDR3 reads CASSRRTSGPSSYNEQFF. CDR3 DNA: TGTGCCAGCAGCCGACGGACTAGCGGGCCTAGCTCCTACAATGAGCAGTTCTTC. This chain connects TRBV7-6 to TRBJ2-1; 11 bases are shared with TRBD2. The CDR3 is 18 residues long. The germline V gene has CDR1 SGHVS and CDR2 FNYEAQ. V lost 5 bases to trimming and J lost 0 bases; unmatched junction nucleotides: 9.

The chain joins TRBV10-2 to TRBJ1-5; unclear D gene. CDR1 WSHSY and CDR2 SAAADI come from the germline V gene. Between the trimmed V and J ends, which lost 0 bases and 0 bases, there was a span of 6 bases. This CDR3 contains 15 residues. The CDR3 DNA reads as TGCGCCAGCAGTGAGTCCGGCGATAGCAATCAGCCCCAGCATTTT. Protein product: CASSESGDSNQPQHF.

The CDR3 spells CASSQVPGQGANGYTF. The DNA for the CDR3 is TGTGCCAGCAGCCAAGTCCCCGGACAGGGGGCTAATGGCTACACCTTC. This chain connects TRBV2 to TRBJ1-2, with 11 positions matching TRBD1. There are 16 residues in the CDR3. Losses at the gene ends were 6 bases for V and 6 bases for J; bases not matched to a gene: 12. From germline, CDR1 is SNHLY and CDR2 FYNNEI.

This clonotype was counted at least ten times. The gene calls are TRBV4-2 and TRBJ1-1, with D perhaps matching TRBD1 (5 bases). The CDR3 runs 15 residues. V lost 0 bases and J lost 4, with 12 bases in between. Germline V gene data show CDR1 as LGHNA and CDR2 as YNFKEQ. CDR3 sequence (DNA): TGTGCCAGCAGCCAAGAGTTGCAGGGCGTCACTGAAGCTTTCTTT. It is translated as CASSQELQGVTEAFF.